One sample yielded the 6 T cell receptor beta chains listed below, sequenced in a study of blood T cell repertoires in COVID-19. Data came from immunoSEQ multiplex PCR; TCRdb stores just in-frame clones and leaves some out. The repertoire holds 150,000 to 200,000 clones, with about 85% as singletons. The specimen was peripheral blood. Every receptor here comes from a woman aged 30 to 39 with active or convalescent COVID-19.

The J gene is TRBJ1-4, the V gene TRBV13; D possibly corresponds to TRBD1 (5 bases). V lost 3 bases to trimming and J lost 4 bases, with 9 bases between them. CDR3 length equals 14 residues. Germline CDR1 PRHDT, CDR2 FYEKMQ (reference sequence). Here the CDR3 reads CASSFRQNNEKLFF. CDR3 coding DNA: TGTGCCAGCAGCTTCCGACAGAATAATGAAAAACTGTTTTTT.

This clone showed up just once. The V and J genes are TRBV6-5 and TRBJ2-7; tentatively, D is TRBD1 (6 bases). Germline loops: CDR1 MNHEY, CDR2 SVGAGI. CDR3 length: 15 amino acids. Trimming took 2 bases from V and 0 from J, leaving 11 bases between them. CDR3: CASSYDTGPSYEQYF. The CDR3 nucleotides read TGTGCCAGCAGTTACGATACAGGGCCCTCCTACGAGCAGTACTTC.

The rearrangement joins TRBV19 to TRBJ2-7; the D is unclear. This CDR3 has 16 residues. Germline CDR1 and CDR2: LNHDA and SQIVND (reference sequence). The V gene lost 5 bases and the J gene lost 2 bases, with 19 bases spanning the gap. The CDR3: CASSPESGYRAYEQYF. In nucleotides, the CDR3 is TGTGCCAGTAGTCCAGAGTCAGGCTACAGAGCCTACGAGCAGTACTTC.

This chain connects TRBV11-2 to TRBJ1-1; D gene uncertain. Trimming left V 8 bases short and J 0 bases short, with 13 bases between. This CDR3 comprises 14 residues. Germline assignment: CDR1 SGHAT and CDR2 FQNNGV. CDR3 protein: CASDPGGMNTEAFF. In DNA, the CDR3 is TGTGCCAGCGACCCGGGAGGGATGAACACTGAAGCTTTCTTT. The variable domain in full, with the rest retrieved from reference TRBV11-2 and TRBJ1-1, is EAGVAQSPRYKIIEKRQSVAFWCNPISGHATLYWYQQILGQGPKLLIQFQNNGVVDDSQLPKDRFSAERLKGVDSTLKIQPAKLEDSAVYLCASDPGGMNTEAFFGQGTRLTVV.

The chain couples TRBV29-1 to TRBJ2-1; TRBD2 agrees at 9 bases. The trim removed 3 bases at V and 4 bases at J, leaving 7 bases unmatched. CDR1 is SQVTM, CDR2 ANQGSEA, per germline. The CDR3 runs to 15 residues. The CDR3 sequence: CSVEEAGGIYNEQFF. In nucleotides, the CDR3 is TGCAGCGTTGAGGAAGCGGGAGGAATTTACAATGAGCAGTTCTTC.

The chain has TRBV5-6 and TRBJ1-2, with D possibly TRBD1 on 5 matching bases. Trimming shortened V by 4 bases and J by 7 bases, and 23 bases separated the two germline ends. This CDR3 contains 16 residues. The germline V gene has CDR1 SGHDT and CDR2 YYEEEE. The CDR3 bases are TGTGCCAGCAGCCCCGGAGGGGCGCAGGCCATGAGTGGCTACACCTTC. Translation: CASSPGGAQAMSGYTF.